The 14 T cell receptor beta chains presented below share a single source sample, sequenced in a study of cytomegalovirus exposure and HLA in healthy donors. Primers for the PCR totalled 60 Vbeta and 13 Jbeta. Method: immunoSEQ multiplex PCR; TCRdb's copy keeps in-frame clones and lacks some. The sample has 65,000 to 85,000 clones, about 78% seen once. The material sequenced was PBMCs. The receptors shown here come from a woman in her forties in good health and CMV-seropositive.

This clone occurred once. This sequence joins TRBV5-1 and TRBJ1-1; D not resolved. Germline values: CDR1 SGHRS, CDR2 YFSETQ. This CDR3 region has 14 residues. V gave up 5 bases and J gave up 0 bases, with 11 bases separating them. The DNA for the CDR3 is TGCGCCAGCAGTGGGCAGTTAATGAACACTGAAGCTTTCTTT. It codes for CASSGQLMNTEAFF. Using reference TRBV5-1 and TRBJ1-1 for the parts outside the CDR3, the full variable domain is KAGVTQTPRYLIKTRGQQVTLSCSPISGHRSVSWYQQTPGQGLQFLFEYFSETQRNKGNFPGRFSGRQFSNSRSEMNVSTLELGDSALYLCASSGQLMNTEAFFGQGTRLTVV.

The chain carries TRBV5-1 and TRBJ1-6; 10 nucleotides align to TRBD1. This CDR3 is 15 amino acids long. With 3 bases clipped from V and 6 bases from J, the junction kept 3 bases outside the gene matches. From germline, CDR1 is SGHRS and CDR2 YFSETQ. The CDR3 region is CASSWDRGSNSPLHF. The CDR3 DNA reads TGCGCCAGCAGCTGGGACAGGGGTAGTAATTCACCCCTCCACTTT.

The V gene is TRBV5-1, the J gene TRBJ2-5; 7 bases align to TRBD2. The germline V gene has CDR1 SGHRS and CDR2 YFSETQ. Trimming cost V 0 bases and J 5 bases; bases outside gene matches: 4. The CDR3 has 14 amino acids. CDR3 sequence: CASSLDGLVETQYF. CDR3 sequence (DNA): TGCGCCAGCAGCTTGGATGGACTAGTGGAGACCCAGTACTTC.

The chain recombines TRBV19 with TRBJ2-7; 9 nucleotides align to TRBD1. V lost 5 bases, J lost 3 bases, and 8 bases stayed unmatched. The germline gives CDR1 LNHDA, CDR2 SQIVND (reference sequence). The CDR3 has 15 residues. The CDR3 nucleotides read TGTGCCAGTAGTTCATACAGGGGGCCAGACTACGAGCAGTACTTC. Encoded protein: CASSSYRGPDYEQYF.

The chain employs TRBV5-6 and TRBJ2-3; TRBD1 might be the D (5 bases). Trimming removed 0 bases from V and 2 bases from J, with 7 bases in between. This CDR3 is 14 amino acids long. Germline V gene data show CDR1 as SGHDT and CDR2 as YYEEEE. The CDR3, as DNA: TGTGCCAGCAGCTTGGGGGGCGTCACAGATACGCAGTATTTT. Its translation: CASSLGGVTDTQYF.

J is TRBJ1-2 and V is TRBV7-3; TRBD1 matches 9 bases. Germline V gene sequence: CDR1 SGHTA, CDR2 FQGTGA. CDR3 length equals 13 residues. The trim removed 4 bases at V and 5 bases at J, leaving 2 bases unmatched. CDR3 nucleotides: TGTGCCAGCAGCTGGGGACAGGGTTATGGCTACACCTTC. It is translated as CASSWGQGYGYTF.

CDR3 nucleotide sequence: TGTGCCAGCAGCTTAGATGGAACTACACAGTTCTTC. It specifies CASSLDGTTQFF. The V and J genes are TRBV11-3 and TRBJ2-1; the D is unclear. CDR3 length: 12 amino acids. V was trimmed by 0 bases and J by 13 bases, leaving 10 bases between them. Per germline, CDR1 SGHNT and CDR2 YENEEA.

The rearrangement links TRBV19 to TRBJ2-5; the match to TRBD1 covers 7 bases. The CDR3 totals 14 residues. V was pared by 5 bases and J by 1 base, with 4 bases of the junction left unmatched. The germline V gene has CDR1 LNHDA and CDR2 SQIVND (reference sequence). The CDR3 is CASSPGTVQETQYF. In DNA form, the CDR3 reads TGTGCCAGTAGTCCCGGGACAGTCCAAGAGACCCAGTACTTC.

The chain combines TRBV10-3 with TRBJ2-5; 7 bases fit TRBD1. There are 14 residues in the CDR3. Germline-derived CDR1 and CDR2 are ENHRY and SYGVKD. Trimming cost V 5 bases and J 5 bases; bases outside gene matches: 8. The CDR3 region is CAISLQGKGETQYF. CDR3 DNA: TGTGCCATCAGTTTACAGGGGAAGGGGGAGACCCAGTACTTC.

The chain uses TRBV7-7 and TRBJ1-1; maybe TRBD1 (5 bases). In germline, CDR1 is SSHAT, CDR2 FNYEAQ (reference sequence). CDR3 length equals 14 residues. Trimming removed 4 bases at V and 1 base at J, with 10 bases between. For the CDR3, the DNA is TGTGCCAGCAGCTCGCTAGGACAGAACACTGAAGCTTTCTTT. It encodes CASSSLGQNTEAFF.

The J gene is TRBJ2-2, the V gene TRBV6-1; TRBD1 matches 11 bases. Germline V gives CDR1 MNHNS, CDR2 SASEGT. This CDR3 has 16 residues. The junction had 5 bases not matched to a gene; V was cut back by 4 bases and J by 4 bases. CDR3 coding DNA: TGTGCCAGCAGTGCCGGGACAGGGGGTTTCACCGGGGAGCTGTTTTTT. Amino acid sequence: CASSAGTGGFTGELFF.

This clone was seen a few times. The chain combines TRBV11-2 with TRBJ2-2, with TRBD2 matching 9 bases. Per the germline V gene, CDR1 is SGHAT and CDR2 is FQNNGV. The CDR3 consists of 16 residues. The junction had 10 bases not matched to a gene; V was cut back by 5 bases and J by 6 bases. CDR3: CASSADAQRGAGELFF. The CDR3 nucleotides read TGTGCCAGCAGCGCTGACGCCCAGCGGGGGGCCGGGGAGCTGTTTTTT.

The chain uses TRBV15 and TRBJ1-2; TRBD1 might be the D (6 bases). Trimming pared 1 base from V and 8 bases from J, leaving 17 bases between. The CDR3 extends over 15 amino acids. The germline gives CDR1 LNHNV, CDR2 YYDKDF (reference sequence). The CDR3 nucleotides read TGTGCCACCAGCAGAGGGGCAGGGGCGCAATGGGGCTACACCTTC. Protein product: CATSRGAGAQWGYTF.

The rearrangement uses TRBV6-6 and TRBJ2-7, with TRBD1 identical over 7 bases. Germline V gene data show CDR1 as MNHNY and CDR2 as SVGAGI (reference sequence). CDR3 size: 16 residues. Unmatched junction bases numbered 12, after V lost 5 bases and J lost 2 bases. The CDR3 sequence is CASSTPGQQRTYEQYF. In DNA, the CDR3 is TGTGCCAGCAGTACCCCGGGACAGCAAAGAACCTACGAGCAGTACTTC.